The TCR beta chain described here comes from a study of CD8+CD57+ T cells in acquired aplastic anemia. Study-wide context: The study obtained an average of about 3.4 ug of DNA from sorted CD4+ and CD8+ cells. Healthy donor CD4+ cell samples had a mean of roughly 10 million reads.

CDR1 SQVTM and CDR2 ANQGSEA come from the germline V gene. Trimming removed 8 bases from V and 4 bases from J, with 26 bases in between. This CDR3 region has 16 residues. Points from the study as a whole: Roughly 30 CD8+ CDR3 sequences occurred in both the patients and the controls. Between patients and controls, CD8+ Simpson's diversity did not vary significantly.

The template for TCR beta VDJ and CDR3 sequence profiling was genomic DNA. MiXCR, run by TCRdb on the reads, gives a single entry per CDR3 protein. The sample carries over 150,000 distinct CDR3 sequences, roughly 40% recorded once. Details on this clonotype: Its matching antigen is unknown.

V is TRBV29-1 and J is TRBJ1-1; perhaps TRBD1 as D (5 bases). Sequencing was done on a sample of sorted CD4+, CD8+, or CD8+CD57+ T cells (not recorded which) from PBMCs. This TCR derives from a human donor in good health. CDR3 in amino acids: CSPLARAHAEGTEAFF. The CDR3 DNA reads TGCAGCCCTCTGGCCAGGGCGCATGCGGAGGGCACTGAAGCTTTCTTT.